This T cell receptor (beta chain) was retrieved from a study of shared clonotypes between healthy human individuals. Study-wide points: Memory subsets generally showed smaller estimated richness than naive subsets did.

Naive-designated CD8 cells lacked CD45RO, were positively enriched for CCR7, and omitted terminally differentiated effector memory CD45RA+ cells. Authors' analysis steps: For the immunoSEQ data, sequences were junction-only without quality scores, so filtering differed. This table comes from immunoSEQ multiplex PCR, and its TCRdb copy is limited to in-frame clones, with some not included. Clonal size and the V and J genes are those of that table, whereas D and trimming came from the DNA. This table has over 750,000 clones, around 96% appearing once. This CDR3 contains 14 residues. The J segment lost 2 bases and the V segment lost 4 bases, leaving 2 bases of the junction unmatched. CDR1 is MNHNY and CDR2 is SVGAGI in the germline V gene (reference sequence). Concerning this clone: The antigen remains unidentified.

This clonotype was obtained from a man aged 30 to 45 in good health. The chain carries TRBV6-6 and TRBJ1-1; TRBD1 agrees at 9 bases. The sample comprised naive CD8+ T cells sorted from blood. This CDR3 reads CASSWDRANTEAFF. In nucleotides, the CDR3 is TGTGCCAGCAGTTGGGACAGGGCAAACACTGAAGCTTTCTTT.